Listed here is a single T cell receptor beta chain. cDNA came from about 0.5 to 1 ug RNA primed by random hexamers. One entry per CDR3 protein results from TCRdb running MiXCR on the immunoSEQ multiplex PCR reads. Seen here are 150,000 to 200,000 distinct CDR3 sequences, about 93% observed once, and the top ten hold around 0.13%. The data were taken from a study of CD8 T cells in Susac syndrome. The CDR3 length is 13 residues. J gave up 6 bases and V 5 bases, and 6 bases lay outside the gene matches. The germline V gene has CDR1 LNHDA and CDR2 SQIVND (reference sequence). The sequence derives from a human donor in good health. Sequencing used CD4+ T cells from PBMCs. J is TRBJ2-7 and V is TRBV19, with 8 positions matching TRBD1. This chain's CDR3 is CASSRGTGGEQYF. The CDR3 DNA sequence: TGTGCCAGTAGTCGGGGGACAGGTGGCGAGCAGTACTTC.